The clone carrying this TCR beta chain has ten or more counts. Its matching antigen is unknown. With 3 bases removed from V and 5 bases from J, the gap between germline ends came to 10 bases. Per the germline V gene, CDR1 is DFQATT and CDR2 is SNEGSKA (reference sequence). The CDR3 is made up of 12 amino acids. These data originate in a study of CD8 T cells in ankylosing spondylitis. Overall study findings and caveats: Ankylosing spondylitis blood seemed to carry a telltale TCR beta motif made of several highly homologous variants.

A single record per CDR3 protein comes from TCRdb applying MiXCR to the 5' RACE reads. The sample includes some 220,000 distinct CDR3 sequences, 8% to 11% seen only once; the top ten take less than 3%. The chain employs TRBV20-1 and TRBJ2-5; unclear D gene. This TCR was sampled from a male donor with ankylosing spondylitis or in good health (not recorded which). Sequencing was done on a sample of blood, either unsorted or a sorted T cell fraction (not recorded which). The CDR3 is CSASGSRETQYF. CDR3 DNA: TGCAGTGCTAGCGGGTCAAGGGAGACCCAGTACTTC.